Below, 18 T cell receptor beta chains from the same sample are listed, as sequenced in a study of blood T cell repertoires in COVID-19. Profiled with immunoSEQ multiplex PCR; TCRdb holds only in-frame clones, not every one. The sample carries 120,000 to 150,000 clones, around 84% recorded once. The sequenced material came from peripheral blood. These receptor sequences come from a man in his 60s with active or convalescent COVID-19.

The chain links TRBV13 to TRBJ2-7; 9 bases line up with TRBD1. The CDR3 has 15 residues. The J segment lost 6 bases and the V segment lost 2 bases, leaving 8 bases of the junction unmatched. Germline loops: CDR1 PRHDT, CDR2 FYEKMQ (reference sequence). In DNA, the CDR3 is TGTGCCAGCAGCTTACCCGGGACAGGGTCTCGCGAGCAGTACTTC. This gives the protein CASSLPGTGSREQYF.

This chain uses TRBV5-1 with TRBJ2-3, with 8 positions matching TRBD1. The germline gives CDR1 SGHRS, CDR2 YFSETQ. V was pared by 2 bases and J by 1 base, with 6 bases of the junction left unmatched. The CDR3 covers 16 residues. CDR3 region: CASSFGTGIGTDTQYF. The DNA of the CDR3 is TGCGCCAGCAGCTTCGGGACAGGCATTGGCACAGATACGCAGTATTTT. Based on the CDR3 plus reference TRBV5-1 and TRBJ2-3, the full variable domain is KAGVTQTPRYLIKTRGQQVTLSCSPISGHRSVSWYQQTPGQGLQFLFEYFSETQRNKGNFPGRFSGRQFSNSRSEMNVSTLELGDSALYLCASSFGTGIGTDTQYFGPGTRLTVL.

J is TRBJ1-1 and V is TRBV28; D ambiguous. V was clipped by 5 bases and J by 2 bases, with 9 bases between them. The germline V gene has CDR1 MDHEN and CDR2 SYDVKM. This CDR3 spans 13 amino acids. The CDR3 sequence is CASSLPPNTEAFF. The CDR3 bases are TGTGCCAGCAGTCTACCCCCCAACACTGAAGCTTTCTTT.

The J gene is TRBJ2-1, the V gene TRBV9, with 7 nucleotides matching TRBD2. This CDR3 has 17 amino acids. Germline V CDR1 and CDR2: SGDLS, YYNGEE. V lost 0 bases, J lost 3 bases, and 9 bases stayed unmatched. In nucleotides, the CDR3 is TGTGCCAGCAGCGTAGAGGATAGCGGGTACTTCTACAATGAGCAGTTCTTC. Its translation is CASSVEDSGYFYNEQFF.

The table lists this clone with a few counts. One end of the junction is discordant with germline, which a read error may explain. The V and J genes are TRBV7-9 and TRBJ1-2; no definite D call. The CDR3 consists of 14 residues. Germline CDR1 reads SEHNR; CDR2 reads FQNEAQ (reference sequence). In DNA, the CDR3 is TGTGCCAGCAGCCATCAGACGGGTATCGATGGCCACACCTTC. Protein sequence: CASSHQTGIDGHTF.

V is TRBV4-3 and J is TRBJ2-4; 9 nucleotides match TRBD1. The V gene's germline CDR1 is LGHNA and CDR2 YSLEER. CDR3 length equals 15 residues. V was pared by 6 bases and J by 5 bases, with 8 bases of the junction left unmatched. The CDR3 sequence: CASSTDTGGQNIQYF. CDR3 nucleotides: TGCGCCAGCAGTACCGACACAGGGGGCCAAAACATTCAGTACTTC.

The chain joins TRBV28 to TRBJ2-3, with TRBD2 matching over 12 bases. The CDR3 runs 18 residues. CDR1 is MDHEN and CDR2 is SYDVKM in the germline V gene. The V segment lost 4 bases and the J segment 0 bases; nucleotides outside the gene matches: 8. CDR3 amino acids: CASSYPSGRGRSTDTQYF. In DNA, the CDR3 is TGTGCCAGCAGTTACCCTAGCGGGAGGGGAAGGAGCACAGATACGCAGTATTTT.

The chain has TRBV7-7 and TRBJ2-5; possible D gene TRBD1, 6 bases. This CDR3 spans 14 amino acids. CDR1 and CDR2 (germline): SSHAT, FNYEAQ (reference sequence). Trimming cost V 5 bases and J 2 bases, with 12 bases left between them. CDR3: CASSPGTYQETQYF. The CDR3, as DNA: TGTGCCAGCAGCCCCGGGACATATCAAGAGACCCAGTACTTC.

V gene TRBV5-1 combines with J gene TRBJ2-1, with 8 bases identical to TRBD2. CDR1 SGHRS and CDR2 YFSETQ come from the germline V gene. V was clipped by 0 bases and J by 14 bases; unmatched bases: 13. The CDR3 is 15 residues long. CDR3 loop: CASSLDSGTARGEFF. CDR3 DNA: TGCGCCAGCAGCTTGGATAGCGGGACCGCGCGGGGGGAGTTCTTC.

This chain uses TRBV4-2 with TRBJ1-2; D is ambiguous. Between the trimmed V and J ends, which lost 4 bases and 8 bases, there was a span of 17 bases. This CDR3 has 14 residues. The germline gives CDR1 LGHNA, CDR2 YNFKEQ. The CDR3 is CASSRAEPYEGYTF. CDR3 DNA: TGTGCCAGCAGCCGGGCAGAACCGTATGAAGGCTACACCTTC.

The rearrangement joins TRBV6-4 to TRBJ2-1, with TRBD2 identical over 11 bases. CDR3 size: 13 residues. Per germline, CDR1 MRHNA and CDR2 SNTAGT. Germline trimming cut 5 bases from V and 12 bases from J; bases unmatched to any gene: 6. This chain's CDR3 is CASSKGTSGLQFF. CDR3 nucleotide sequence: TGTGCCAGCAGTAAAGGGACTAGCGGTCTGCAGTTCTTC.

The chain employs TRBV27 and TRBJ1-4, with 8 bases matching TRBD1. The CDR3 sequence is 15 residues long. J gave up 3 bases and V 5 bases, and 5 bases lay outside the gene matches. Germline V lookup: CDR1 MNHEY, CDR2 SMNVEV (reference sequence). As DNA, the CDR3 is TGTGCCAGCAGTCCCAGGGACAGGCCTAATGAAAAACTGTTTTTT. This sequence encodes CASSPRDRPNEKLFF. The complete variable domain, with remaining parts taken from reference TRBV27 and TRBJ1-4, reads EAQVTQNPRYLITVTGKKLTVTCSQNMNHEYMSWYRQDPGLGLRQIYYSMNVEVTDKGDVPEGYKVSRKEKRNFPLILESPSPNQTSLYFCASSPRDRPNEKLFFGSGTQLSVL.

This chain uses TRBV11-2 with TRBJ2-1; 8 nucleotides match TRBD2. Germline assignment: CDR1 SGHAT and CDR2 FQNNGV. This CDR3 has 14 residues. V gave up 1 base and J gave up 6 bases; unmatched junction bases: 2. The CDR3 loop reads CASSLAGGINEQFF. Written as DNA, the CDR3 is TGTGCCAGCAGCTTAGCGGGAGGGATCAATGAGCAGTTCTTC.

V usage is TRBV5-8 and J usage is TRBJ1-1; D possibly corresponds to TRBD1 (6 bases). Germline CDR1 reads SGHTS; CDR2 reads YDEGEE. Trimming pared 2 bases from V and 1 base from J, leaving 18 bases between. This CDR3 spans 17 amino acids. CDR3 sequence (DNA): TGTGCCAGCAGCTTCGAGGGCAGGGGAAAGGGGAACACTGAAGCTTTCTTT. This gives the protein CASSFEGRGKGNTEAFF. The entire variable domain, with the rest obtained from reference TRBV5-8 and TRBJ1-1, is as follows: EAGVTQSPTHLIKTRGQQATLRCSPISGHTSVYWYQQALGLGLQFLLWYDEGEERNRGNFPPRFSGRQFPNYSSELNVNALELEDSALYLCASSFEGRGKGNTEAFFGQGTRLTVV.

The chain employs TRBV19 and TRBJ1-1; TRBD1 might be the D (5 bases). CDR3 length: 13 amino acids. V lost 6 bases to trimming and J lost 5 bases, with 13 bases between them. From germline, CDR1 is LNHDA and CDR2 SQIVND (reference sequence). CDR3 DNA sequence: TGTGCCAGTAGGGCCGGGGGACGGACTGAAGCTTTCTTT. This codes for CASRAGGRTEAFF.

The chain employs TRBV5-1 and TRBJ1-1; 8 nucleotides line up with TRBD1. CDR1 and CDR2 from the germline V gene are SGHRS and YFSETQ. Losses at the gene ends were 3 bases for V and 1 base for J; bases not matched to a gene: 2. CDR3 size: 14 residues. CDR3 in DNA: TGCGCCAGCAGCTGGGGACAGGCGAACACTGAAGCTTTCTTT. Translation gives CASSWGQANTEAFF.

This chain links TRBV29-1 with TRBJ2-2, with a tentative D call TRBD2 (6 bases). With 3 bases removed from V and 6 bases from J, the gap between germline ends came to 17 bases. Germline V gene sequence: CDR1 SQVTM, CDR2 ANQGSEA. CDR3 length: 15 amino acids. The CDR3 spells CSVEVNTGGAGELFF. The CDR3, as DNA: TGCAGCGTTGAGGTAAATACAGGCGGGGCCGGGGAGCTGTTTTTT.

V is TRBV5-6 and J is TRBJ2-3; TRBD2 matches 7 bases. J lost 0 bases, V lost 2 bases, and 3 bases had no gene match. CDR3 length equals 15 residues. Germline V gene data show CDR1 as SGHDT and CDR2 as YYEEEE. CDR3 sequence reads: CASSFYSGSTDTQYF. CDR3 bases: TGTGCCAGCAGCTTCTATAGCGGGAGCACAGATACGCAGTATTTT. Supplemented by reference TRBV5-6 and TRBJ2-3, the full variable domain reads DAGVTQSPTHLIKTRGQQVTLRCSPKSGHDTVSWYQQALGQGPQFIFQYYEEEERQRGNFPDRFSGHQFPNYSSELNVNALLLGDSALYLCASSFYSGSTDTQYFGPGTRLTVL.